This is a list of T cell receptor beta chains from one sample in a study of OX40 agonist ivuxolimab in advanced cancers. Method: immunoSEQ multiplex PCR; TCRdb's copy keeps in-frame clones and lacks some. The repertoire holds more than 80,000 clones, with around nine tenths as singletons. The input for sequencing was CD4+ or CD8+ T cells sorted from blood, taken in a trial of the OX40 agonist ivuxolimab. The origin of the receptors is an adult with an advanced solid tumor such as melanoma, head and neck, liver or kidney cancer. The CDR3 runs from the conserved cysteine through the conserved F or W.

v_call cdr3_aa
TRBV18 CASSPAVRGYQETQYF
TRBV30 CAWAPGQESDTQYF
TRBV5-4 CATLDRATGELFF
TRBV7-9 CASQRGGNTEASF
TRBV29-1 CSVDHTGGSGANVLTF
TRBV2 CASSTQGASEKLFF
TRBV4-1 CASSLTDRYEQYF
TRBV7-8 CASSEDGNQPQHF
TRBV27 CASSPNLGFNEQFF
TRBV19 CASRAGTIYEQFF
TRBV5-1 CASSTQRGGRETQYF
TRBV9 CASSATTGDIGGYTF
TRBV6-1 CASSEAGLAGGPGTQYF
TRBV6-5 CASSLGQEPYEQYF
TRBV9 CASSVGGAENTEAFF
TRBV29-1 CSVWDSGEEQYF
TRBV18 CASSASGGTDTQYF
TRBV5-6 CASSLVSGGRNEQFF
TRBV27 CASRRSGGNTGELFF
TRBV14 CASSQGLAGGGEQFF
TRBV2 CASSEGSSDTQYF
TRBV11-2 CASSLAMMMNTEAFF
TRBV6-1 CASKRDRSGYGYTF
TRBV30 CAWSVAPNQPQHF
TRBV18 CASSPPRGQSAQYF
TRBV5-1 CASSLGAAPDTQYF
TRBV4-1 CASSPSQGLAAEAKNIQYF
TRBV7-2 CASSLEGTYNEQFF
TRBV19 CASRSGYEQFF
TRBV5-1 CASSLNPTSGDARGELFF
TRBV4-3 CASSQGKTGYTGTNEKLFF
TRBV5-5 CASSLSGGRGTGELFF
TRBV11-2 CASSPPGYNEQFF
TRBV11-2 CASSLGTSGSYEQYF
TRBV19 CASRNRGITEAFF
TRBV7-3 CASSLTGGPGEQYF
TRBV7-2 CASSPRASGISYEQYF
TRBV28 CASSTASSPLHF
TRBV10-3 CAISPRDEQFF